This TCR beta chain was identified during a study of T cells in Graves' hyperthyroidism and ophthalmopathy. Study conclusions and caveats: Ophthalmopathy prediction by the model preceded onset by a median approximately 6.9 months.

The CDR3 length is 15 residues. V was pared by 7 bases and J by 3 bases, with 13 bases between. Stable Graves' hyperthyroidism denoted no ophthalmopathy progression over 18 months. Patients were aged 18 to 65, had disease duration under 2 months, and had newly diagnosed hyperthyroidism. Exclusions: uncontrolled infection, other autoimmune disease, pregnancy, lactation. On this clonotype: Antigen unknown.

Amplification of TCR beta CDR3 regions was performed using RNA transcripts as template. The TCR CDR3 first-round RT-PCR relied on the HTBI primer set. TCRdb re-called the multiplex PCR reads with MiXCR, one entry per CDR3 protein. The table records 500,000 to 600,000 distinct CDR3 sequences, under 60% of them present only once. This receptor was taken from a woman aged 18 to 35 with Graves' hyperthyroidism. V usage is TRBV12-3 or TRBV12-4 and J usage is TRBJ1-6, with D possibly matching TRBD1 (5 bases). Sequencing was done on a sample of peripheral blood or thyroid tissue (not recorded which). Here the CDR3 reads CASTLPGGYNSPLHF. CDR3 coding DNA: TGTGCCAGCACTCTACCCGGGGGCTATAATTCACCCCTCCACTTT.